This T cell receptor (beta chain) appears in the sequencing data of a study of CD8 T cells in ankylosing spondylitis. Via MiXCR, TCRdb re-called the 5' RACE reads, giving one row per CDR3 protein. Here the sample spans some 840,000 distinct CDR3 sequences, 12% being singletons. Many counts were recorded for this clonotype. Antigen: not known. The V end lost 7 bases, the J end lost 7 bases, and 16 bases lay between the germline ends. Germline loops: CDR1 DFQATT, CDR2 SNEGSKA (reference sequence). This CDR3 has 12 residues. Study conclusions and caveats: What seemed typical of ankylosing spondylitis blood was a TCR beta motif built from roughly eight highly homologous variants.

The J gene is TRBJ1-1, the V gene TRBV20-1; TRBD1 is a possible D gene (5 bases). Sequencing was carried out using blood, either unsorted or a sorted T cell fraction (not recorded which). This TCR came from a male donor with ankylosing spondylitis. The CDR3 bases are TGCAGTGTACAGGACGCGACGCGTGAAGCTTTCTTT. The encoded protein is CSVQDATREAFF.